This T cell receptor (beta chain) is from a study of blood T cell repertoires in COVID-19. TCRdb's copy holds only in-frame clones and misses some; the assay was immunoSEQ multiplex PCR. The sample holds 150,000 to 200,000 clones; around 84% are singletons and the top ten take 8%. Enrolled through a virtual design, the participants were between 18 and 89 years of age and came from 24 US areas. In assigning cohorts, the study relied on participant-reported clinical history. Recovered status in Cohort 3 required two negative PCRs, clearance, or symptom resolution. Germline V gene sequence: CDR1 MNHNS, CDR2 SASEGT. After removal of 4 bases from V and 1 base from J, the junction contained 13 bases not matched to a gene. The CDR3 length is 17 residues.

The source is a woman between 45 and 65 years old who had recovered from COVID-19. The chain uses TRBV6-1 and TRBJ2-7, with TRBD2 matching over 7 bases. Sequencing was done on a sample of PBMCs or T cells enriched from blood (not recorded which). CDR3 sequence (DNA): TGTGCCAGCAGTGTACAGACTAGCCCACAGACGTCCTACGAGCAGTACTTC. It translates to CASSVQTSPQTSYEQYF.